This T cell receptor (beta chain) was sequenced for a study of T cells in Graves' hyperthyroidism and ophthalmopathy. RNA transcripts gave rise to amplified TCR beta CDR3 regions. A set of HTBI primers served as the primers for a first-round RT-PCR of the TCR CDR3. MiXCR, applied by TCRdb to the multiplex PCR reads, yields one record per CDR3 protein. The table lists about 500,000 distinct CDR3 sequences, around 15% of them singletons, with about 18% in the top ten. The table lists this clonotype with a few counts. The TCR was taken from a woman younger than 35 with Graves' hyperthyroidism. The specimen sequenced was blood.

CDR3 protein: CASSLAVTSGSYEQYF. In DNA form, the CDR3 reads TGCGCCAGCAGCTTGGCCGTGACTAGCGGGAGCTACGAGCAGTACTTC. V and J are TRBV5-1 and TRBJ2-7, with 12 bases identical to TRBD2. The CDR3 covers 16 residues. Per germline, CDR1 SGHRS and CDR2 YFSETQ. V trimming: 0 bases; J trimming: 3 bases; junction bases outside the gene matches: 4.